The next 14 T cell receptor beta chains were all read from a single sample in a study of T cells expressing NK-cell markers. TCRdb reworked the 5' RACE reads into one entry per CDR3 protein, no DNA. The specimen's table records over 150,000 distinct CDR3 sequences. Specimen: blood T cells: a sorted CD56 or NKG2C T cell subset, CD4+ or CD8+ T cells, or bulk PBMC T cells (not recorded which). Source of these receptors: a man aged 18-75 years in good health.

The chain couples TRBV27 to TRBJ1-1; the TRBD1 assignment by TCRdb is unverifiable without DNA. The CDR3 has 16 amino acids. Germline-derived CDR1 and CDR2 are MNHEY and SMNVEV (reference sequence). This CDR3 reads CASSSDHRGGGSEAFF.

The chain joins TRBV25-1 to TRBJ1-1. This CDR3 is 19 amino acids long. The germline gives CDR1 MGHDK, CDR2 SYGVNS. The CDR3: CASSGGYHSSSSPPFEAFF.

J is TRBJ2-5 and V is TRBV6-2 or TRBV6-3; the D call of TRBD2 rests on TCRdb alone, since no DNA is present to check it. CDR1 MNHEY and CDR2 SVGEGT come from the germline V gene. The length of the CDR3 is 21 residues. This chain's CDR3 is CASSYSIRTLAADRYQETQYF.

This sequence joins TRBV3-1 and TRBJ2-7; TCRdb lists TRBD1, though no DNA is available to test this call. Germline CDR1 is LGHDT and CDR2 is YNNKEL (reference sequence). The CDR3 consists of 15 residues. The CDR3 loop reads CASSQSPLPKYEQYF.

CDR3 sequence: CASSEVGLWNTGELFF. The J gene is TRBJ2-2, the V gene TRBV4-1. Per the germline V gene, CDR1 is MGHRA and CDR2 is YSYEKL. This CDR3 is 16 amino acids long.

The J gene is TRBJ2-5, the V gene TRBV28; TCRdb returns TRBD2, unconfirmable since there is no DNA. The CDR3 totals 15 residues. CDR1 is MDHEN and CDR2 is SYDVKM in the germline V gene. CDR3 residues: CASSLPPRNAETQYF.

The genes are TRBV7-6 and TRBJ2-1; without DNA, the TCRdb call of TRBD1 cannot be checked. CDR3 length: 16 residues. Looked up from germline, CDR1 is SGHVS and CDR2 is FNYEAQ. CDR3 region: CASSGRRPGSYNEQFF.

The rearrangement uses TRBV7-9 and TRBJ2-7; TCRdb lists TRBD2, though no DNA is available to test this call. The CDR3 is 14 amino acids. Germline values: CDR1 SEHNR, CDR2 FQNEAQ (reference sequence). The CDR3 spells CASSSNEGAGKQYF.

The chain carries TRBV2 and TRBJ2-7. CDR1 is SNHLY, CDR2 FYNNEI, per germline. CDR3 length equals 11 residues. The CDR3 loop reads CASSLTDEQYF.

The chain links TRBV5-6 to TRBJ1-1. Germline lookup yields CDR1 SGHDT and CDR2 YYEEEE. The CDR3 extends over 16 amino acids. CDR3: CASSLAHRPANTEAFF.

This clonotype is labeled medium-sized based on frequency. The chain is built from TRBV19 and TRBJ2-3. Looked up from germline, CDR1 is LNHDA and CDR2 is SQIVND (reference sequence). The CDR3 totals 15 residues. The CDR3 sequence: CASSDDGESTDTQYF.

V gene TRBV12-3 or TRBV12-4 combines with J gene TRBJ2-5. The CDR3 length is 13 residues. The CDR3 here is CASKDGTKETQYF.

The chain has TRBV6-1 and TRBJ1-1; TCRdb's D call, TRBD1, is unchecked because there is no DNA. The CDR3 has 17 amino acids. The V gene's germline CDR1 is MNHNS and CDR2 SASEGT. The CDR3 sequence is CASSDPEGRGMNTEAFF.

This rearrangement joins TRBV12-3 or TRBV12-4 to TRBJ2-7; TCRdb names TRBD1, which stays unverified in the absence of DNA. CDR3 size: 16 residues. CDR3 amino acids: CASSLPTGDNSYEQYF.